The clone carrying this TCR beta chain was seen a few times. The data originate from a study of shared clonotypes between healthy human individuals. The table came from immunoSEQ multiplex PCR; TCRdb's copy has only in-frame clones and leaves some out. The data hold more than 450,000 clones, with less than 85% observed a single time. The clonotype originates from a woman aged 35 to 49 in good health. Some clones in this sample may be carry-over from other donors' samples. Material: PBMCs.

This CDR3 reads CASQTRVEEEQYF. In nucleotides, the CDR3 is TGTGCCAGCCAGACGCGGGTAGAGGAAGAGCAGTACTTC. This chain connects TRBV28 to TRBJ2-5; TRBD2 is a possible D gene (5 bases). Per germline, CDR1 MDHEN and CDR2 SYDVKM. Trimming pared 8 bases from V and 11 bases from J, leaving 21 bases between. The CDR3 has 13 residues.